The rows below give T cell receptor beta chains drawn from one sample of a study of T cell repertoires in cytomegalovirus infection. Antigens for these TCRs are unknown. TCRdb re-analysed the reads in MiXCR, keeping a single row per CDR3 protein. The table records some 270,000 distinct CDR3 sequences, less than 25% of them present only once. The specimen was cultured PBMCs, collected from culture after CMV antigen stimulation. The receptors here all came from a human donor in good health (CMV status not recorded). Some clones in this sample may be carry-over from other donors' samples. Each CDR3 is given with its conserved first and last residue. D genes are given only for firm matches. Clone size is stated in some rows and not others, as once, few, many or a class when expanded.

D	V	size	J	DNA	CDR3
.	TRBV27	.	TRBJ2-1	TGTGCCAGCAGTTTTACAGGGTCGGTAGTTGCTGAGCAGTTCTTC	CASSFTGSVVAEQFF
.	TRBV7-4	few	TRBJ2-5	TGTGCCAGCAGCTTAGAGGGACGTATTTCACAAGAGACCCAGTACTTC	CASSLEGRISQETQYF
TRBD2	TRBV7-8	many	TRBJ2-3	TGTGCCAGCAGCTTAGTGGTTAGCGGGAGTACTAGAGATACGCAGTATTTT	CASSLVVSGSTRDTQYF
TRBD2	TRBV4-2	few	TRBJ2-5	TGTGCCAGCAGCCAAGACATCCAAGCGGGGCTGTACCAAGAGACCCAGTACTTC	CASSQDIQAGLYQETQYF
.	TRBV30	once	TRBJ2-5	TGTGCCTGGAGTGTAGGGTCGGAGACCCAGTACTTC	CAWSVGSETQYF
.	TRBV7-2	many	TRBJ2-2	TGTGCCAGTAAACCGGACAGAAACACCGGGGAGCTGTTTTTT	CASKPDRNTGELFF
TRBD2	TRBV5-1	few	TRBJ2-7	TGCGCCAGCAGCTTGGCCGGAACTAGCGGGAACTTTGGGTCCTACGAGCAGTACTTC	CASSLAGTSGNFGSYEQYF
TRBD1	TRBV28	.	TRBJ1-1	TGTGCCAGCAGTTCGCACGGACAGGGTGGAACTGAAGCTTTCTTT	CASSSHGQGGTEAFF
.	TRBV24-1	.	TRBJ2-1	TGTGCCACCAGTGATAGCGACAGAAACAATGAGCAGTTCTTC	CATSDSDRNNEQFF
.	TRBV6-2/TRBV6-3	.	TRBJ1-2	TGTGCCAGCAGTTGGGGGCGCCGGAGGTATGGCTACACCTTC	CASSWGRRRYGYTF
.	TRBV18	.	TRBJ1-1	TGTGCCAGCTCAGCCGACCAGAACACTGAAGCTTTCTTT	CASSADQNTEAFF
TRBD1	TRBV10-1	.	TRBJ2-3	TGCGCCAGCAGTGAGGGCAGGGGGCACGATACGCAGTATTTT	CASSEGRGHDTQYF
TRBD1	TRBV7-2	many	TRBJ1-4	TGTGCCAGCAGCAAGGGACAGAATGAAAAACTGTTTTTT	CASSKGQNEKLFF
.	TRBV20-1	.	TRBJ2-7	TGCAGTGCTTGCCCCCCCCCCAGCTACGAGCAGTACTTC	CSACPPPSYEQYF
.	TRBV19	.	TRBJ1-5	TGTGCCAGTACGGTCGGGACACCTTATAATCAGCCCCAGCATTTT	CASTVGTPYNQPQHF
.	TRBV6-2/TRBV6-3	few	TRBJ2-1	TGTGCCAGCAGCTACTCCTCGGACGGCGGCTCCTACAATGAGCAGTTCTTC	CASSYSSDGGSYNEQFF
TRBD2	TRBV5-6	many	TRBJ2-1	TGTGCCAGCAGCTCAGGACTAGATCGGAATGAGCAGTTCTTC	CASSSGLDRNEQFF
TRBD1	TRBV19	few	TRBJ1-1	TGTGCCAGTAGATGGACAGGGCAGAACACTGAAGCTTTCTTT	CASRWTGQNTEAFF
TRBD1	TRBV6-5	.	TRBJ1-2	TGTGCCAGCAGTTACCTATTTACGACAGGGGAGCACTATGGCTACACCTTC	CASSYLFTTGEHYGYTF
TRBD1	TRBV10-3	few	TRBJ1-1	TGTGCCATCAAGGGGGACAGAGCGAACACTGAAGCTTTCTTT	CAIKGDRANTEAFF
TRBD1	TRBV27	.	TRBJ2-5	TGTGCCAGCAGAAGGACAGGTCAAGAGACCCAGTACTTC	CASRRTGQETQYF
.	TRBV20-1	.	TRBJ1-1	TGCAGTGCTTCGACAGCAAACACTGAAGCTTTCTTT	CSASTANTEAFF
TRBD2	TRBV7-2	many	TRBJ2-1	TGTGCCAGCAGCATCCTAGCGGTGAATGAGCAGTTCTTC	CASSILAVNEQFF
TRBD2	TRBV7-2	many	TRBJ2-2	TGTGCCAGCAGCTTGGGCGGGGGGTACACCGGGGAGCTGTTTTTT	CASSLGGGYTGELFF
TRBD2	TRBV5-1	many	TRBJ2-1	TGCGCCAGCAGCTTGATCGGGACTAGCGGGGTAAGCTCCTACAATGAGCAGTTCTTC	CASSLIGTSGVSSYNEQFF
TRBD2	TRBV11-2	.	TRBJ2-1	TGTGCCAGCAGCTTAGGGGGGTGGGGACTAGCGGGAGGGGGCAATGAGCAGTTCTTC	CASSLGGWGLAGGGNEQFF
TRBD2	TRBV7-2	.	TRBJ2-4	TGTGCCAGCAGCTTAGCGGGAGGGCGTTTTACAGCCAAAAACATTCAGTACTTC	CASSLAGGRFTAKNIQYF
.	TRBV5-1	.	TRBJ1-1	TGCGCCAGCAGCTTGGATGCGGGGACTGAAGCTTTCTTT	CASSLDAGTEAFF
TRBD2	TRBV5-1	.	TRBJ2-7	TGCGCCAGCAGCTTAAGCGGGAGTTTTTACGAGCAGTACTTC	CASSLSGSFYEQYF
.	TRBV12-3/TRBV12-4	many	TRBJ2-1	TGTGCCAGCAGTTTTGATGCGGCAGCCTACAATGAGCAGTTCTTC	CASSFDAAAYNEQFF
TRBD2	TRBV7-2	many	TRBJ2-5	TGTGCCAGCAGCCCGGGACTAGTAGAGACCCAGTACTTC	CASSPGLVETQYF
.	TRBV7-6	many	TRBJ1-2	TGTGCCAGCAGCTTATACGCCGATCCTCAGGTCGGCTACACCTTC	CASSLYADPQVGYTF
TRBD1	TRBV7-6	many	TRBJ2-3	TGTGCCAGCAGCATAAACTCACTTGGACAGGGTCCCCTTGATTTT	CASSINSLGQGPLDF
.	TRBV12-3/TRBV12-4	.	TRBJ1-3	TGTGCCAGCAGTACGAATGGAAACACCATATATTTT	CASSTNGNTIYF
.	TRBV7-2	.	TRBJ1-2	TGTGCCAGCAGCTTAGGGGGTGCCTCTTCTAACTATGGCTACACCTTC	CASSLGGASSNYGYTF
.	TRBV9	.	TRBJ2-1	TGTGCCAGCAGCGTAGGCAACGATTACAATGAGCAGTTCTTC	CASSVGNDYNEQFF
.	TRBV4-2	many	TRBJ2-7	TGTGCCAGCAGCCTGCAATTTGACGCCCCCTACGAGCAGTACTTC	CASSLQFDAPYEQYF
TRBD1	TRBV27	few	TRBJ1-2	TGTGCCACTACATCAGGGGGACAGGGGATAAATGGCTACACCTTC	CATTSGGQGINGYTF
.	TRBV7-2	many	TRBJ2-7	TGTGCCAGCAGCTTAGCCAGAGGCTACGAGCAGTACTTC	CASSLARGYEQYF
.	TRBV25-1	few	TRBJ2-1	TGTGCCAGCAGTTCGCCCATCCGCCCCTATGAGCAGTTCTTC	CASSSPIRPYEQFF
.	TRBV20-1	.	TRBJ1-6	TGCAGTGCTAGAGTCCAGACTTTGGTGAGGTCACCCCTCCACTTT	CSARVQTLVRSPLHF
.	TRBV27	.	TRBJ1-5	TGTGCCAGCAGTCTATTTGAGGGGGAACAGCCCCAGCATTTT	CASSLFEGEQPQHF
.	TRBV6-2/TRBV6-3	few	TRBJ2-1	TGTGCCAGCAGTTCCGGACAGCTTTACAATGAGCAGTTCTTC	CASSSGQLYNEQFF
.	TRBV20-1	.	TRBJ1-6	TGCAGTGCTAGAGACGTCAGGGGTTCACCCCTCCACTTT	CSARDVRGSPLHF